These 16 T cell receptor beta chains were all obtained from the same sample, sequenced in a study of cytomegalovirus exposure and HLA in healthy donors. Use of 60 Vbeta and 13 Jbeta primers characterized the PCR. TCRdb keeps only in-frame clones here, not all; method: immunoSEQ multiplex PCR. The sample shows around 200,000 clones, approximately 86% of them seen only once. The specimen sequenced was PBMCs. These receptors were collected from a woman aged 25 to 39 in good health and CMV-seronegative.

The chain links TRBV5-1 to TRBJ2-7, with 8 bases aligning to TRBD2. Unmatched junction bases numbered 4, after V lost 0 bases and J lost 2 bases. The CDR3 totals 15 residues. The germline CDR1 and CDR2 sequences are SGHRS and YFSETQ. The CDR3 protein is CASSLDGRATYEQYF. In DNA form, the CDR3 reads TGCGCCAGCAGCTTGGACGGGAGGGCCACCTACGAGCAGTACTTC.

The chain has TRBV7-3 and TRBJ2-3; the D gene is possibly TRBD2 (6 bases). The length of the CDR3 is 14 residues. V was clipped by 2 bases and J by 0 bases, with 6 bases between them. CDR1 and CDR2 from the germline V gene are SGHTA and FQGTGA. In nucleotides, the CDR3 is TGTGCCAGCAGCTTAGCGGGGAGCACAGATACGCAGTATTTT. Its protein is CASSLAGSTDTQYF.

The J gene is TRBJ1-2, the V gene TRBV6-1; TRBD1 aligns across 8 bases. Germline assignment: CDR1 MNHNS and CDR2 SASEGT. The junction had 7 bases not matched to a gene; V was cut back by 5 bases and J by 8 bases. CDR3 length: 13 amino acids. CDR3 nucleotide sequence: TGTGCCAGCAGTCTTACAGGGGGACTGGGCTACACCTTC. As protein: CASSLTGGLGYTF.

V and J are TRBV11-2 and TRBJ1-1, with 9 nucleotides matching TRBD1. V shed 5 bases and J 4 bases; nucleotides not matched to a gene: 2. CDR3 length: 13 amino acids. Germline-derived CDR1 and CDR2 are SGHAT and FQNNGV. CDR3 sequence: CASSQTGGTEAFF. For the CDR3, the DNA is TGTGCCAGCAGCCAGACAGGGGGCACTGAAGCTTTCTTT. The whole variable domain, filled in from reference TRBV11-2 and TRBJ1-1, reads EAGVAQSPRYKIIEKRQSVAFWCNPISGHATLYWYQQILGQGPKLLIQFQNNGVVDDSQLPKDRFSAERLKGVDSTLKIQPAKLEDSAVYLCASSQTGGTEAFFGQGTRLTVV.

J is TRBJ1-1 and V is TRBV5-5, with 7 bases matching TRBD1. Germline lookup yields CDR1 SGHKS and CDR2 YYEKEE (reference sequence). CDR3 length: 13 residues. J lost 7 bases, V lost 4 bases, and 7 bases had no gene match. CDR3 sequence (DNA): TGTGCCAGCAGCGCCTGGACAGGCTTTGAAGCTTTCTTT. Its translation: CASSAWTGFEAFF.

This chain connects TRBV10-3 to TRBJ2-1; 9 bases map to TRBD1. Germline-derived CDR1 and CDR2 are ENHRY and SYGVKD. This CDR3 spans 16 amino acids. The junction had 10 bases not matched to a gene; V was cut back by 6 bases and J by 4 bases. The CDR3 spells CAIRPTGTGIYNEQFF. The CDR3 nucleotides read TGTGCCATCAGACCCACCGGGACAGGGATTTACAATGAGCAGTTCTTC.

The chain recombines TRBV5-1 with TRBJ2-2; 8 bases match TRBD1. V lost 4 bases to trimming and J lost 0 bases; unmatched junction nucleotides: 2. Germline lookup yields CDR1 SGHRS and CDR2 YFSETQ. This CDR3 comprises 15 residues. DNA for the CDR3: TGCGCCAGCAGCCAGACAGGGGCGAACACCGGGGAGCTGTTTTTT. This sequence encodes CASSQTGANTGELFF.

This chain links TRBV7-9 with TRBJ1-2, with D hard to call. CDR1 is SEHNR, CDR2 FQNEAQ, per germline (reference sequence). This CDR3 has 14 residues. Trimming stripped 2 bases from V and 7 bases from J, with 14 bases between. The CDR3 bases are TGTGCCAGCAGCTTAAATCCACCGAGGTCTGGCTACACCTTC. Translating it yields CASSLNPPRSGYTF.

The J gene is TRBJ1-1, the V gene TRBV14, with a tentative D call TRBD1 (6 bases). Germline V gene data show CDR1 as SGHDN and CDR2 as FVKESK. The V end was cut by 3 bases, the J end by 10 bases, with 9 bases between. The CDR3 contains 11 residues. The CDR3 DNA reads as TGTGCCAGCAGCCACGGGACAAGAGCTTTCTTT. Translated, it gives CASSHGTRAFF.

The V call is TRBV15, the J call TRBJ2-2; D is ambiguous. V was trimmed by 2 bases and J by 1 base, leaving 2 bases between them. The germline gives CDR1 LNHNV, CDR2 YYDKDF (reference sequence). The CDR3 extends over 13 amino acids. CDR3 coding DNA: TGTGCCACCAGCAGACAGAACACCGGGGAGCTGTTTTTT. It yields the protein CATSRQNTGELFF. Combining the CDR3 with reference TRBV15 and TRBJ2-2 gives the whole variable domain DAMVIQNPRYQVTQFGKPVTLSCSQTLNHNVMYWYQQKSSQAPKLLFHYYDKDFNNEADTPDNFQSRRPNTSFCFLDIRSPGLGDTAMYLCATSRQNTGELFFGEGSRLTVL.

The sample holds one count of this clone. V gene TRBV6-1 combines with J gene TRBJ2-2; D possibly corresponds to TRBD2 (5 bases). The germline gives CDR1 MNHNS, CDR2 SASEGT. V was shortened by 6 bases and J by 6 bases, with 17 bases between the two germline ends. The CDR3 spans 15 residues. CDR3 nucleotide sequence: TGTGCCAGCAGAGTCGGGATCCTGACGTCCGGGGAGCTGTTTTTT. Its protein product is CASRVGILTSGELFF.

The V and J genes are TRBV15 and TRBJ1-2, with 9 nucleotides matching TRBD1. CDR1 and CDR2 (germline): LNHNV, YYDKDF (reference sequence). V shed 1 base, J shed 2 bases, and the junction held 8 bases outside the gene matches. CDR3 size: 17 residues. This CDR3 reads CATSRVPGQGSNYGYTF. The CDR3 nucleotides are TGTGCCACCAGCAGAGTCCCGGGACAGGGTTCAAACTATGGCTACACCTTC.

This clone appeared a single time. The chain is built from TRBV7-6 and TRBJ1-3; a possible D gene is TRBD1 (5 bases). The CDR3 has 15 amino acids. Trimming removed 4 bases at V and 0 bases at J, with 10 bases between. Germline values: CDR1 SGHVS, CDR2 FNYEAQ. CDR3 sequence (DNA): TGTGCCAGCAGCTCCTGGGGGGGCTCTGGAAACACCATATATTTT. Protein: CASSSWGGSGNTIYF.

This clone was found once. The chain uses TRBV29-1 and TRBJ1-4; perhaps TRBD1 as D (5 bases). Trimming pared 4 bases from V and 3 bases from J, leaving 12 bases between. This CDR3 contains 14 residues. The germline gives CDR1 SQVTM, CDR2 ANQGSEA. CDR3 protein: CSVVQGLANEKLFF. DNA for the CDR3: TGCAGCGTTGTTCAGGGATTGGCTAATGAAAAACTGTTTTTT. Together with reference TRBV29-1 and TRBJ1-4, the CDR3 gives the full variable domain: SAVISQKPSRDICQRGTSLTIQCQVDSQVTMMFWYRQQPGQSLTLIATANQGSEATYESGFVIDKFPISRPNLTFSTLTVSNMSPEDSSIYLCSVVQGLANEKLFFGSGTQLSVL.

The chain links TRBV9 to TRBJ2-5; weak D call: TRBD2 (6 bases). The CDR3 contains 16 residues. Trimming took 1 base from V and 5 from J, leaving 18 bases between them. Germline CDR1 and CDR2: SGDLS and YYNGEE. The CDR3 DNA follows: TGTGCCAGCAGCGTAAGAGCACTTACAGGAGGGGAGACCCAGTACTTC. This translates into CASSVRALTGGETQYF.

The rearrangement joins TRBV6-6 to TRBJ1-2, with a tentative D call TRBD1 (5 bases). Germline CDR1 and CDR2: MNHNY and SVGAGI (reference sequence). The CDR3 is 13 residues long. Trimming pared 5 bases from V and 4 bases from J, leaving 11 bases between. CDR3 DNA: TGTGCCAGCAGTGTCGACAGTCTCTATGGCTACACCTTC. It is translated as CASSVDSLYGYTF.